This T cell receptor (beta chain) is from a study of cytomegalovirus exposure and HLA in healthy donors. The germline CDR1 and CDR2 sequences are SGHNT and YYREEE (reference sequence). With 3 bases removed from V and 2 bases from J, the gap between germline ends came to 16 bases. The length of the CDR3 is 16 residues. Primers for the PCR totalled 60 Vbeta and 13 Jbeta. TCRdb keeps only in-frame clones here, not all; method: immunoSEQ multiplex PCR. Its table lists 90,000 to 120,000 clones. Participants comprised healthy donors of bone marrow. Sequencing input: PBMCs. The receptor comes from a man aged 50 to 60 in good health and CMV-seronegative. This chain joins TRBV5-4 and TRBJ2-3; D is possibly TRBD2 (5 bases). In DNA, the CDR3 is TGTGCCAGCAGCTCTAGGACTTCTCTTCACACAGATACGCAGTATTTT. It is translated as CASSSRTSLHTDTQYF.